The rows below give T cell receptor beta chains drawn from one sample of a study of T cell responses to AZD1222 COVID-19 vaccine. Here immunoSEQ multiplex PCR was the method, and the copy in TCRdb shows in-frame clones only, minus some. The sample contains roughly 150,000 clones, more than 85% of which appear only once. The starting material was peripheral blood, obtained after recovery from COVID-19. The source of these receptors is an adult who had recovered from COVID-19. CDR3s include the opening cysteine and the closing phenylalanine or tryptophan. The order of the fields is D gene, clone size, V gene, J gene, CDR3 protein, CDR3 DNA. The D gene is left open where the match is weak. Rows give clone size only sometimes, using once, few, many, or a class for an expanded clone.

TRBD2	.	TRBV19	TRBJ2-2	CASRILAGDHGELFF	TGTGCCAGTAGGATTCTAGCGGGAGATCACGGGGAGCTGTTTTTT
.	.	TRBV10-3	TRBJ2-5	CAISDRETQYF	TGTGCCATCAGTGATAGGGAGACCCAGTACTTC
TRBD1	.	TRBV27	TRBJ2-7	CASSLSRTGAYEQYF	TGTGCCAGCAGTTTATCGCGGACAGGAGCCTACGAGCAGTACTTC
.	.	TRBV3-1/TRBV3-2	TRBJ1-3	CASRARGLQANTIYF	TGTGCCAGCAGGGCTAGGGGGTTACAAGCAAACACCATATATTTT
TRBD1	.	TRBV4-3	TRBJ2-3	CASSQQGQGRADTQYF	TGCGCCAGCAGCCAACAGGGACAGGGGAGGGCAGATACGCAGTATTTT
.	.	TRBV18	TRBJ1-2	CASSDSPNYGYTF	TGTGCCAGCTCGGACAGTCCTAACTATGGCTACACCTTC
.	.	TRBV11-2	TRBJ2-7	CASSLVRGTYEQYF	TGTGCCAGCAGCTTAGTCCGGGGTACCTACGAGCAGTACTTC
.	once	TRBV5-1	TRBJ1-4	CASSFQGGENEKLFF	TGCGCCAGCAGCTTCCAGGGTGGGGAGAATGAAAAACTGTTTTTT
.	once	TRBV11-2	TRBJ2-2	CASSSPPTHTSAELFF	TGTGCCAGCAGCTCTCCCCCGACTCATACCTCGGCCGAGCTGTTTTTT
.	few	TRBV2	TRBJ1-5	CASKRGRFSDQPQHF	TGTGCCAGCAAACGGGGCAGGTTTAGCGATCAGCCCCAGCATTTT
TRBD2	.	TRBV7-8	TRBJ2-7	CASSLGWTSGGVTYEQYF	TGTGCCAGCAGCTTAGGGTGGACTAGCGGGGGGGTTACCTACGAGCAGTACTTC
.	.	TRBV5-6	TRBJ1-3	CASSLALGSQSGNTIYF	TGTGCCAGCAGCTTGGCCTTGGGCAGCCAGTCTGGAAACACCATATATTTT
TRBD2	.	TRBV4-1	TRBJ2-3	CASSQAGGADTQYF	TGCGCCAGCAGCCAAGCGGGGGGGGCAGATACGCAGTATTTT
TRBD2	.	TRBV7-9	TRBJ2-1	CASRSAGGPDEQFF	TGTGCCAGCAGATCAGCGGGAGGGCCGGATGAGCAGTTCTTC
.	few	TRBV3-1/TRBV3-2	TRBJ2-3	CASSPTTSTDTQYF	TGTGCCAGCAGCCCTACAACCAGCACAGATACGCAGTATTTT
.	.	TRBV7-9	TRBJ1-2	CASNDGGRRVNGYTF	TGTGCCAGCAACGATGGGGGACGGCGTGTCAATGGCTACACCTTC
.	.	TRBV5-1	TRBJ2-1	CASSGGSAFSYNEQFF	TGCGCCAGCAGTGGGGGTAGCGCCTTCTCCTACAATGAGCAGTTCTTC
.	.	TRBV19	TRBJ1-1	CASSIGNQRGNTEAFF	TGTGCCAGTAGTATAGGGAACCAGAGGGGGAACACTGAAGCTTTCTTT
TRBD1	.	TRBV28	TRBJ2-7	CASSLTGAGYEQYF	TGTGCCAGCAGTTTGACAGGGGCAGGGTACGAGCAGTACTTC
TRBD1	.	TRBV5-1	TRBJ2-3	CASSQTGVVTDTQYF	TGCGCCAGCAGCCAGACAGGGGTCGTGACAGATACGCAGTATTTT
.	.	TRBV28	TRBJ1-5	CASSLRGYGQPQHF	TGTGCCAGCAGTTTGAGGGGATACGGTCAGCCCCAGCATTTT
TRBD1	.	TRBV7-9	TRBJ2-1	CASSLEGQGQFF	TGTGCCAGCAGCTTAGAGGGACAGGGGCAGTTCTTC
TRBD1	.	TRBV28	TRBJ1-1	CASTKRQGWNTEAFF	TGTGCCAGCACTAAAAGACAGGGATGGAACACTGAAGCTTTCTTT
.	.	TRBV6-2/TRBV6-3	TRBJ1-5	CASSYGGVFQPQHF	TGTGCCAGCAGTTATGGGGGGGTTTTTCAGCCCCAGCATTTT
.	.	TRBV28	TRBJ1-1	CASKTPNTEAFF	TGTGCCAGCAAAACGCCTAACACTGAAGCTTTCTTT